These 9 T cell receptor beta chains came from one sample sequenced in a study of T cell responses to AZD1222 COVID-19 vaccine. Profiled with immunoSEQ multiplex PCR; TCRdb holds only in-frame clones, not every one. This sample carries over 150,000 clones, more than 75% of them seen once, and the ten largest clones take under 20%. Sequencing was performed on peripheral blood, taken on day 0 of AZD1222 vaccination. The receptors here all came from an adult in good health.

This clone has only one observation. The chain links TRBV6-5 to TRBJ1-1; no firm D call. In germline, CDR1 is MNHEY, CDR2 SVGAGI. The V gene lost 0 bases and the J gene lost 5 bases, with 10 bases spanning the gap. The CDR3 spans 14 residues. The CDR3 sequence is CASSYSEGRTEAFF. CDR3 nucleotides: TGTGCCAGCAGTTACTCGGAGGGTAGAACTGAAGCTTTCTTT.

This clone has just a few counts. The chain recombines TRBV5-1 with TRBJ1-2, with a possible D match to TRBD1 (6 bases). Trimming stripped 0 bases from V and 4 bases from J, with 10 bases between. This CDR3 region has 14 residues. Germline values: CDR1 SGHRS, CDR2 YFSETQ. The CDR3 here is CASSLVGGSYGYTF. The CDR3 region has the DNA TGCGCCAGCAGCTTGGTAGGGGGAAGCTATGGCTACACCTTC.

This chain joins TRBV29-1 and TRBJ2-1, with D unclear. The CDR3 spans 10 residues. V lost 6 bases and J lost 8, with 8 bases in between. The V gene's germline CDR1 is SQVTM and CDR2 ANQGSEA. The DNA of the CDR3 is TGCAGCGTCGGAAGGGATGAGCAGTTCTTC. This translates into CSVGRDEQFF.

The chain joins TRBV5-1 to TRBJ2-3, with D maybe TRBD1 (6 bases). Per germline, CDR1 SGHRS and CDR2 YFSETQ. This CDR3 is built from 17 residues. V was pared by 1 base and J by 0 bases, with 15 bases between. DNA for the CDR3: TGCGCCAGCAGCTTGTGGGCTTCCGGGACAAGCACAGATACGCAGTATTTT. It is translated as CASSLWASGTSTDTQYF.

The V gene is TRBV7-2, the J gene TRBJ1-4, with no clear D. Per germline, CDR1 SGHTA and CDR2 FQGNSA. CDR3 length equals 15 residues. The V end lost 1 base, the J end lost 3 bases, and 9 bases lay between the germline ends. For the CDR3, the DNA is TGTGCCAGCAGCTTAGTATCATTGGCTAATGAAAAACTGTTTTTT. Amino acids: CASSLVSLANEKLFF.

The V call is TRBV10-3, the J call TRBJ1-5; D remains ambiguous. Trimming pared 2 bases from V and 3 bases from J, leaving 8 bases between. The CDR3 length is 14 residues. CDR1 ENHRY and CDR2 SYGVKD come from the germline V gene. The CDR3 is CAISERRDNQPQHF. The DNA of the CDR3 is TGTGCCATCAGTGAGAGGAGGGACAATCAGCCCCAGCATTTT.

The chain carries TRBV7-2 and TRBJ1-3, with no clear D. Germline lookup yields CDR1 SGHTA and CDR2 FQGNSA. Trimming left V 3 bases short and J 2 bases short, with 14 bases between. The CDR3 spans 16 residues. CDR3 coding DNA: TGTGCCAGCAGCTTTACGCAGGCCGTAGCTGGAAACACCATATATTTT. Its protein is CASSFTQAVAGNTIYF.

The V call is TRBV2, the J call TRBJ1-5; D might be TRBD1 (6 bases). Germline V lookup: CDR1 SNHLY, CDR2 FYNNEI. The CDR3 is 15 amino acids. Trimming shortened V by 3 bases and J by 2 bases, and 11 bases separated the two germline ends. This CDR3 reads CASSDRGGGNQPQHF. As DNA, the CDR3 is TGTGCCAGCAGTGACAGGGGAGGAGGCAATCAGCCCCAGCATTTT.

This chain links TRBV6-5 with TRBJ1-6; D remains unclear. V was clipped by 6 bases and J by 6 bases, with 6 bases between them. The CDR3 sequence is 12 residues long. Germline V gene lookup returns CDR1 MNHEY and CDR2 SVGAGI. The CDR3 DNA reads TGTGCCAGCAGGACAATTAATTCACCCCTCCACTTT. Protein product: CASRTINSPLHF.